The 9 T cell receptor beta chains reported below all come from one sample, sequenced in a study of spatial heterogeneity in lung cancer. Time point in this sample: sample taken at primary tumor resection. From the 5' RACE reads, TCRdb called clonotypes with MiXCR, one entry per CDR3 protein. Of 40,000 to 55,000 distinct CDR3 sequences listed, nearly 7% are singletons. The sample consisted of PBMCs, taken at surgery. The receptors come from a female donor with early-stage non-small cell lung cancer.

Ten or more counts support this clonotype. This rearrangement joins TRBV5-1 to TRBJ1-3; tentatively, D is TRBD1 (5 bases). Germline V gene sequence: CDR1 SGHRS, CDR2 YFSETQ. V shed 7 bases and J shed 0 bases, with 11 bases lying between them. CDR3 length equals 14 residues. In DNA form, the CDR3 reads TGCGCCAGCGCCGGGACGGACTCTGGAAACACCATATATTTT. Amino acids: CASAGTDSGNTIYF. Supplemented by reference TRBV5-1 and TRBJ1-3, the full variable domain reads KAGVTQTPRYLIKTRGQQVTLSCSPISGHRSVSWYQQTPGQGLQFLFEYFSETQRNKGNFPGRFSGRQFSNSRSEMNVSTLELGDSALYLCASAGTDSGNTIYFGEGSWLTVV.

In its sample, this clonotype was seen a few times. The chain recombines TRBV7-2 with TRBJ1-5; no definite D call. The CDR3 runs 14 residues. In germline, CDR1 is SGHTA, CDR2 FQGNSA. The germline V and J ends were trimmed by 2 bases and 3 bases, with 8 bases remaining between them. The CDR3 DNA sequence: TGTGCCAGCAGCTTAAGGTTAGACAATCAGCCCCAGCATTTT. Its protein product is CASSLRLDNQPQHF.

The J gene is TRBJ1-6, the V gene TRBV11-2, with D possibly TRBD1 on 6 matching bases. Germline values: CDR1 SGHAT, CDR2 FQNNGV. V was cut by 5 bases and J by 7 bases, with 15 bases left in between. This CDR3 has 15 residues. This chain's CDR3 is CASSPRQAPNSPLHF. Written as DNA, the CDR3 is TGTGCCAGCAGCCCGCGACAGGCACCCAATTCACCCCTCCACTTT.

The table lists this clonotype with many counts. CDR3 DNA: TGTGCCTGGAGCGAATGGACAGAGTATAGCAATCAGCCCCAGCATTTT. This gives the protein CAWSEWTEYSNQPQHF. V usage is TRBV30 and J usage is TRBJ1-5; D perhaps matches TRBD1 (6 bases). Trimming cost V 3 bases and J 0 bases, with 15 bases left between them. CDR3 length: 16 amino acids. Germline lookup yields CDR1 GTSNPN and CDR2 SVGIG (reference sequence).

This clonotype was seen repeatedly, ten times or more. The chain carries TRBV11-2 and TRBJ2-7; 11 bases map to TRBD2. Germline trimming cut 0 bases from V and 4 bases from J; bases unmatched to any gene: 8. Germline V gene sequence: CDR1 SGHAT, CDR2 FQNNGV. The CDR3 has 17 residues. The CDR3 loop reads CASSLDPGLAAIYEQYF. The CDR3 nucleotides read TGTGCCAGCAGCTTAGATCCGGGACTAGCGGCGATTTACGAGCAGTACTTC.

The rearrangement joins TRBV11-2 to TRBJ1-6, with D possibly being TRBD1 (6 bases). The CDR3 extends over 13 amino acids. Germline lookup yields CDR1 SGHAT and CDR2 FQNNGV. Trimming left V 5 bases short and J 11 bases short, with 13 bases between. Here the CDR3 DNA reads TGTGCCAGCAGCCTTCGGACAGAGACACCCCTCCACTTT. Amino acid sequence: CASSLRTETPLHF.

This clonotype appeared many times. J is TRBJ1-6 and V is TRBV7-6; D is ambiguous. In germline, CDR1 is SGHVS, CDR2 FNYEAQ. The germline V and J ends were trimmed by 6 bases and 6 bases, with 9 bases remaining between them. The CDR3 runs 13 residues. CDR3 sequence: CASSLSPNSPLHF. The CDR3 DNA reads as TGTGCCAGCAGTCTCAGTCCTAATTCACCCCTCCACTTT.

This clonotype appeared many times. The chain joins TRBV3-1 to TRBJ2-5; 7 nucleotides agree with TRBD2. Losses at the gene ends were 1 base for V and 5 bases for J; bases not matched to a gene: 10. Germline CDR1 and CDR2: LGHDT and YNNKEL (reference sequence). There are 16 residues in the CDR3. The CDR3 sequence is CASSQGRAGSLETQYF. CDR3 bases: TGTGCCAGCAGCCAAGGGAGAGCGGGGAGTTTGGAGACCCAGTACTTC.

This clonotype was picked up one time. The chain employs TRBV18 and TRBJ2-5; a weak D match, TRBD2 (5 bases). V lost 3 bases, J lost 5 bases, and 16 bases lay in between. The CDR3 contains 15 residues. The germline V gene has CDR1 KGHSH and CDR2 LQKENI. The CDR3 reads CASSPLSGETETQYF. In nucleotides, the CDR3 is TGTGCCAGCTCACCTCTCTCCGGGGAAACGGAGACCCAGTACTTC.